What follows are 8 T cell receptor beta chains derived from one specimen sequenced in a study of shared clonotypes between healthy human individuals. The repertoire was sequenced with immunoSEQ multiplex PCR; TCRdb's copy has only in-frame clones and lacks some. The data hold some 2.4 million clones, with approximately 93% observed a single time. Material: naive CD4+ T cells from PBMCs. Subset given: CD45RA+ positively selected. The receptors shown here come from a man aged 18 to 29 in good health. Some clones in this sample may be carry-over from other donors' samples.

This rearrangement joins TRBV11-3 to TRBJ2-6; 7 bases line up with TRBD1. CDR3 length: 18 amino acids. V lost 6 bases, J lost 0 bases, and 11 bases stayed unmatched. From germline, CDR1 is SGHNT and CDR2 YENEEA. Written as DNA, the CDR3 is TGTGCCAGCAGGTACAGGGGCGCCGGCCCCTCTGGGGCCAACGTCCTGACTTTC. As protein: CASRYRGAGPSGANVLTF. The complete variable domain, with remaining parts taken from reference TRBV11-3 and TRBJ2-6, reads EAGVVQSPRYKIIEKKQPVAFWCNPISGHNTLYWYLQNLGQGPELLIRYENEEAVDDSQLPKDRFSAERLKGVDSTLKIQPAELGDSAVYLCASRYRGAGPSGANVLTFGAGSRLTVL.

For this clone: This same CDR3 is encoded by further DNA sequences in the sample. The CDR3 sequence: CASSETLMNTEAFF. CDR3 nucleotides: TGTGCCAGCAGTGAAACCTTGATGAACACTGAAGCTTTCTTT. This chain links TRBV2 with TRBJ1-1; no reliable D call. V lost 2 bases, J lost 0 bases, and 7 bases lay in between. Germline CDR1 is SNHLY and CDR2 is FYNNEI. This CDR3 has 14 residues.

Only a few counts were recorded for this clone. An end of the junction differs from the germline gene, which may be a read error. The V gene is TRBV30, the J gene TRBJ1-2; D perhaps matches TRBD1 (5 bases). Germline V lookup: CDR1 GTSNPN, CDR2 SVGIG (reference sequence). This CDR3 has 14 amino acids. This chain's CDR3 is CAWSVRGVNHGYTF. DNA for the CDR3: TGTGCCTGGAGTGTAAGAGGGGTTAACCATGGCTACACCTTC.

The chain is built from TRBV4-1 and TRBJ1-5; weak D call: TRBD1 (6 bases). This CDR3 is built from 21 residues. Germline loops: CDR1 MGHRA, CDR2 YSYEKL. The V and J ends lost 0 bases and 9 bases respectively, with 33 bases between them. CDR3 amino acids: CASSQDPGDWTGGGQDRPQHF. The CDR3 DNA is TGCGCCAGCAGCCAAGACCCGGGCGATTGGACCGGGGGCGGCCAGGATCGGCCCCAGCATTTT.

This clone was counted once. V gene TRBV11-2 combines with J gene TRBJ2-2; D is unclear. With 7 bases removed from V and 4 bases from J, the gap between germline ends came to 10 bases. Germline V gives CDR1 SGHAT, CDR2 FQNNGV. This CDR3 is 13 amino acids long. The CDR3 region has the DNA TGTGCCAGCACCACCTTAAGCACCGGGGAGCTGTTTTTT. It is translated as CASTTLSTGELFF.

CDR3 residues: CASSARDRSYEQYF. CDR3 nucleotides: TGTGCCAGCAGCGCAAGGGACAGGAGCTACGAGCAGTACTTC. The chain has TRBV11-2 and TRBJ2-7; TRBD1 aligns across 8 bases. The CDR3 covers 14 residues. V was clipped by 5 bases and J by 3 bases; unmatched bases: 6. Germline V lookup: CDR1 SGHAT, CDR2 FQNNGV.

This rearrangement joins TRBV9 to TRBJ1-2, with no clear D. The CDR3 has 16 amino acids. Trimming left V 3 bases short and J 7 bases short, with 22 bases between. Per the germline V gene, CDR1 is SGDLS and CDR2 is YYNGEE. DNA of the CDR3: TGTGCCAGCAGCGCGAGACCCGGGCCCTCTATGGGTGGCTACACCTTC. Protein sequence: CASSARPGPSMGGYTF.

The J gene is TRBJ2-5, the V gene TRBV20-1; TRBD2 matches at 7 bases. The trim removed 4 bases at V and 5 bases at J, leaving 1 base unmatched. This CDR3 region has 11 residues. Per germline, CDR1 DFQATT and CDR2 SNEGSKA (reference sequence). This CDR3 is CSANGRETQYF. The CDR3 DNA reads as TGCAGTGCTAACGGGAGGGAGACCCAGTACTTC.